Listed here are 15 T cell receptor beta chains from one sample, sequenced in a study of CD8 T cells in ankylosing spondylitis. MiXCR, applied by TCRdb to the 5' RACE reads, yields one record per CDR3 protein. The sample lists about 180,000 distinct CDR3 sequences; just over 9.5% were seen once. The sample consisted of blood, either unsorted or a sorted T cell fraction (not recorded which). The receptors were gathered from a female donor with ankylosing spondylitis or in good health (not recorded which).

This clonotype showed up many times. The chain recombines TRBV4-3 with TRBJ2-1, with 7 nucleotides matching TRBD1. From germline, CDR1 is LGHNA and CDR2 YSLEER. V trimming: 2 bases; J trimming: 4 bases; junction bases outside the gene matches: 5. CDR3 length: 15 residues. CDR3 residues: CASSQRPGQYNEQFF. Written as DNA, the CDR3 is TGCGCCAGCAGCCAAAGACCGGGACAGTACAATGAGCAGTTCTTC.

In its sample, this clonotype was seen a few times. The rearrangement links TRBV7-6 to TRBJ2-1; the D gene is possibly TRBD2 (6 bases). From germline, CDR1 is SGHVS and CDR2 FNYEAQ. The CDR3 spans 17 residues. Trimming shortened V by 4 bases and J by 2 bases, and 18 bases separated the two germline ends. CDR3 sequence (DNA): TGTGCCAGCAGCTCCGGGGAAGGAGGGAAGGCCTACAATGAGCAGTTCTTC. It codes for CASSSGEGGKAYNEQFF.

This clonotype was recorded many times. The chain couples TRBV15 to TRBJ1-1; no clear D gene. The CDR3 is made up of 14 amino acids. V lost 3 bases to trimming and J lost 1 base, with 9 bases between them. In germline, CDR1 is LNHNV, CDR2 YYDKDF (reference sequence). The CDR3 protein is CATSSLVGNTEAFF. The CDR3, as DNA: TGTGCCACCAGCAGTTTAGTAGGGAACACTGAAGCTTTCTTT.

This clonotype was found a few times. This sequence joins TRBV4-2 and TRBJ2-2; TRBD2 agrees at 9 bases. The V segment lost 4 bases and the J segment 7 bases; nucleotides outside the gene matches: 13. Germline values: CDR1 LGHNA, CDR2 YNFKEQ. The CDR3 runs 17 residues. Written as DNA, the CDR3 is TGTGCCAGCAGCCCTGGCAGGGTTAGCGGGAGCCACGGGGAGCTGTTTTTT. This encodes CASSPGRVSGSHGELFF.

The chain recombines TRBV20-1 with TRBJ2-1; D not resolved. CDR3 length: 14 residues. Germline CDR1 reads DFQATT; CDR2 reads SNEGSKA (reference sequence). Trimming pared 3 bases from V and 3 bases from J, leaving 12 bases between. The CDR3 sequence: CSARKLVYYNEQFF. The CDR3 bases are TGCAGTGCTAGGAAACTTGTCTACTACAATGAGCAGTTCTTC.

DNA for the CDR3: TGTGCCAGCCTCGGGACACACAATGAGCAGTTCTTC. It codes for CASLGTHNEQFF. The J gene is TRBJ2-1, the V gene TRBV25-1; possibly TRBD1 for D (6 bases). Per germline, CDR1 MGHDK and CDR2 SYGVNS. The germline V and J ends were trimmed by 8 bases and 5 bases, with 10 bases remaining between them. The CDR3 loop spans 12 amino acids. The complete variable domain, with remaining parts taken from reference TRBV25-1 and TRBJ2-1, reads EADIYQTPRYLVIGTGKKITLECSQTMGHDKMYWYQQDPGMELHLIHYSYGVNSTEKGDLSSESTVSRIRTEHFPLTLESARPSHTSQYLCASLGTHNEQFFGPGTRLTVL.

The V gene is TRBV20-1, the J gene TRBJ2-6; no clear D. Germline V gives CDR1 DFQATT, CDR2 SNEGSKA (reference sequence). V lost 6 bases and J 3 bases, leaving 9 bases between the germline ends. The CDR3 extends over 13 amino acids. CDR3 nucleotide sequence: TGCAGTGCCACAGCTGGTGGGGCCAACGTCCTGACTTTC. Its translation: CSATAGGANVLTF.

This chain connects TRBV4-1 to TRBJ2-7; D not resolved. Germline loops: CDR1 MGHRA, CDR2 YSYEKL. V lost 3 bases and J 5 bases, leaving 14 bases between the germline ends. The CDR3 contains 14 residues. CDR3 loop: CASSQSLNPDEQYF. The CDR3 DNA reads TGCGCCAGCAGCCAGAGCCTCAATCCCGACGAGCAGTACTTC.

This clonotype was counted a few times. The V and J genes are TRBV7-2 and TRBJ2-7; TRBD1 agrees at 12 bases. The V gene's germline CDR1 is SGHTA and CDR2 FQGNSA. J lost 5 bases, V lost 2 bases, and 4 bases had no gene match. This CDR3 contains 15 residues. The CDR3 here is CASSLTGTGGHEQYF. The CDR3 nucleotides read TGTGCCAGCAGCTTAACAGGGACAGGGGGCCACGAGCAGTACTTC. The complete variable domain, with remaining parts taken from reference TRBV7-2 and TRBJ2-7, reads GAGVSQSPSNKVTEKGKDVELRCDPISGHTALYWYRQSLGQGLEFLIYFQGNSAPDKSGLPSDRFSAERTGGSVSTLTIQRTQQEDSAVYLCASSLTGTGGHEQYFGPGTRLTVT.

This clonotype came up a few times. V is TRBV6-1 and J is TRBJ1-2; D remains unclear. From germline, CDR1 is MNHNS and CDR2 SASEGT. V was shortened by 1 base and J by 6 bases, with 9 bases between the two germline ends. This CDR3 contains 13 residues. The CDR3 DNA follows: TGTGCCAGCAGTGAAGTGGTTCGCAATGGCTACACCTTC. This encodes CASSEVVRNGYTF.

This clonotype was seen ten or more times. The chain combines TRBV4-2 with TRBJ2-7; 15 bases line up with TRBD2. The V gene's germline CDR1 is LGHNA and CDR2 YNFKEQ. There are 16 residues in the CDR3. J gave up 4 bases and V 4 bases, and 5 bases lay outside the gene matches. The CDR3 reads CASSPSGTSGRYEQYF. CDR3 nucleotides: TGTGCCAGCAGCCCCTCCGGGACTAGCGGGAGGTACGAGCAGTACTTC.

This clonotype was recorded a few times. The genes are TRBV5-6 and TRBJ2-7, with 11 bases fitting TRBD2. The CDR3 length is 14 residues. Germline CDR1 and CDR2: SGHDT and YYEEEE. Losses at the gene ends were 5 bases for V and 3 bases for J; bases not matched to a gene: 4. CDR3 protein: CASRSGTSGYEQYF. CDR3 DNA: TGTGCCAGCAGGTCCGGGACTAGCGGCTACGAGCAGTACTTC.

This chain connects TRBV30 to TRBJ1-1; no definite D call. The ends were cut back, 8 bases at V and 10 bases at J, with 8 bases in the middle. Germline CDR1 reads GTSNPN; CDR2 reads SVGIG (reference sequence). The CDR3 totals 8 residues. CDR3 bases: TGTGCCACTGATGTAGCTTTCTTT. Protein product: CATDVAFF. The full variable domain, in which reference TRBV30 and TRBJ1-1 provide the parts outside the CDR3, is SQTIHQWPATLVQPVGSPLSLECTVEGTSNPNLYWYRQAAGRGLQLLFYSVGIGQISSEVPQNLSASRPQDRQFILSSKKLLLSDSGFYLCATDVAFFGQGTRLTVV.

This clonotype was observed a few times. This chain joins TRBV5-6 and TRBJ2-2, with D perhaps given as TRBD1 or TRBD2 (7 bases each). The V gene lost 3 bases and the J gene lost 3 bases, with 15 bases spanning the gap. This CDR3 is built from 16 residues. Per germline, CDR1 SGHDT and CDR2 YYEEEE. The DNA of the CDR3 is TGTGCCAGCAGCTGGGGAGGGGGCACTTACACCGGGGAGCTGTTTTTT. The encoded protein is CASSWGGGTYTGELFF.

The V and J genes are TRBV3-1 and TRBJ2-3; 8 bases agree with TRBD1. CDR1 LGHDT and CDR2 YNNKEL come from the germline V gene (reference sequence). This CDR3 has 12 residues. J lost 6 bases, V lost 7 bases, and 3 bases had no gene match. CDR3 sequence (DNA): TGTGCCAGCACAGGGGGCGTTGATACGCAGTATTTT. Translation gives CASTGGVDTQYF.